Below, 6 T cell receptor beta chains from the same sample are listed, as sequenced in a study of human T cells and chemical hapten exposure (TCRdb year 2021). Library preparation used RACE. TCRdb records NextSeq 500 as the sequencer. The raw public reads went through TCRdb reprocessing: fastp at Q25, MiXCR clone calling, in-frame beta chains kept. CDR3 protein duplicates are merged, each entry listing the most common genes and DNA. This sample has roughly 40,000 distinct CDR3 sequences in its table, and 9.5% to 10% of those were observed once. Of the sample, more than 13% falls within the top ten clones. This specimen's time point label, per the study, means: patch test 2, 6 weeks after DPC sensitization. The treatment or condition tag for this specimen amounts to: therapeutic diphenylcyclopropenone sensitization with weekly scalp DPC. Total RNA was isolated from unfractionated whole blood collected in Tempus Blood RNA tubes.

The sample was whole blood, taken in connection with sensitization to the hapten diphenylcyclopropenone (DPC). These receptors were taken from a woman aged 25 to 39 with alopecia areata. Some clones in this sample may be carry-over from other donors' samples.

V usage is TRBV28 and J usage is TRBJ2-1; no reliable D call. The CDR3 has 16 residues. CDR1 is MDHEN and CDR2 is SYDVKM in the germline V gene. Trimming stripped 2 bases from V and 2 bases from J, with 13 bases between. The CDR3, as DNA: TGTGCCAGCAGTTTACCCGGCCAGAGGACCTACAATGAGCAGTTCTTC. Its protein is CASSLPGQRTYNEQFF.

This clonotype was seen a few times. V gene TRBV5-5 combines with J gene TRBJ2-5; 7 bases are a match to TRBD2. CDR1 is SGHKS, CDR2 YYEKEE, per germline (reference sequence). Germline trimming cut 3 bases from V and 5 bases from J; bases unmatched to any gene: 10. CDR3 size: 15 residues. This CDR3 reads CASSYRLATPETQYF. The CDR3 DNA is TGTGCCAGCAGCTACCGACTAGCTACTCCCGAGACCCAGTACTTC.

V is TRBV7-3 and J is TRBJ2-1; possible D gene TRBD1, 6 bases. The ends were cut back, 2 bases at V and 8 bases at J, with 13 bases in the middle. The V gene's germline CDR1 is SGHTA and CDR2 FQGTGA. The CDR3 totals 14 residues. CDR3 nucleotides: TGTGCCAGCAGCTTAGCAGGGGACCCTGATGAGCAGTTCTTC. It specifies CASSLAGDPDEQFF.

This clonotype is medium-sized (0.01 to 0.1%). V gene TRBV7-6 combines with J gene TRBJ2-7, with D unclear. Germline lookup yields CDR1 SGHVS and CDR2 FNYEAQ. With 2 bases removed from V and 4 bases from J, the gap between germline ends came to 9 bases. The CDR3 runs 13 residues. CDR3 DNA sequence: TGTGCCAGCAGCTTATCTTGGAGTTACGAGCAGTACTTC. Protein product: CASSLSWSYEQYF.

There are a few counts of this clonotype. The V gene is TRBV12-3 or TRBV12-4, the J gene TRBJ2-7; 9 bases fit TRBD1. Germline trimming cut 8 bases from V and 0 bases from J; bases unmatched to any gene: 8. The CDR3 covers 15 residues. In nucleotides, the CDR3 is TGTGCCAGCGGGCCGGGACAGGGAAGCTCCTACGAGCAGTACTTC. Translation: CASGPGQGSSYEQYF.

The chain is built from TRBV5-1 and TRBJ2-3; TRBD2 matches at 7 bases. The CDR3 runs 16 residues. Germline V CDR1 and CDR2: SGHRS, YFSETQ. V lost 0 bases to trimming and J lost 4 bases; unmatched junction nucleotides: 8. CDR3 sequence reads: CASSLVGLLAADTQYF. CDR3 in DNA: TGCGCCAGCAGCTTGGTGGGACTTCTAGCGGCAGATACGCAGTATTTT.